This passage covers 18 T cell receptor beta chains from one sample sequenced in a study of shared clonotypes between healthy human individuals. Sequenced by immunoSEQ multiplex PCR; TCRdb stores in-frame clones only, minus some. The sample includes some 1,400,000 clones, roughly 95% of them seen just once. Source material: naive CD4+ T cells sorted from blood. Subset given: CD45RA+ positively selected. The receptors stem from a man aged 25 to 40 in good health.

The chain has TRBV7-6 and TRBJ2-5, with TRBD2 matching over 7 bases. The CDR3 totals 14 residues. Germline loops: CDR1 SGHVS, CDR2 FNYEAQ. V gave up 1 base and J gave up 3 bases; unmatched junction bases: 2. CDR3 coding DNA: TGTGCCAGCAGCTTAGTGGGAGGGAAAGAGACCCAGTACTTC. As protein: CASSLVGGKETQYF.

The chain has TRBV5-1 and TRBJ2-7, with 7 bases aligning to TRBD1. CDR1 is SGHRS, CDR2 YFSETQ, per germline. The V and J ends lost 4 bases and 3 bases, in that order; junction bases with no gene match: 7. The CDR3 spans 14 residues. For the CDR3, the DNA is TGCGCCAGCAGCCCTACAGGGGTCCTCTACGAGCAGTACTTC. Translating it yields CASSPTGVLYEQYF.

The rearrangement joins TRBV5-1 to TRBJ2-4; possibly TRBD1 for D (7 bases). Trimming cost V 1 base and J 0 bases, with 14 bases left between them. The CDR3 is made up of 17 amino acids. In germline, CDR1 is SGHRS, CDR2 YFSETQ. The CDR3 reads CASSLSQGGVAKNIQYF. The CDR3 region has the DNA TGCGCCAGCAGCTTGTCTCAGGGGGGAGTAGCCAAAAACATTCAGTACTTC.

V gene TRBV11-1 combines with J gene TRBJ2-7, with D possibly called TRBD1 or TRBD2 (6 bases each). V lost 7 bases and J lost 7, with 23 bases in between. Looked up from germline, CDR1 is SGHAT and CDR2 is FQDESV (reference sequence). The CDR3 spans 15 residues. The DNA of the CDR3 is TGTGCCAGCACCCCGTCACAGGGAGCCCGGGAGGAGCAGTACTTC. Amino acids: CASTPSQGAREEQYF.

The genes are TRBV10-2 and TRBJ2-1; perhaps TRBD2 as D (6 bases). CDR1 and CDR2 (germline): WSHSY, SAAADI. This CDR3 has 15 residues. V was clipped by 6 bases and J by 7 bases, with 19 bases between them. The CDR3 coding sequence is TGCGCCAGCAGAACCGGGACGGACTACAGGAATGAGCAGTTCTTC. Translating it yields CASRTGTDYRNEQFF.

The chain carries TRBV27 and TRBJ1-5; possible D gene TRBD1, 6 bases. Trimming took off 2 bases at V and 3 bases at J, with 17 bases between the two ends. The CDR3 is 17 amino acids. Per the germline V gene, CDR1 is MNHEY and CDR2 is SMNVEV (reference sequence). The DNA for the CDR3 is TGTGCCAGCAGTTTAGCCCCACTGACAGGTCCCAATCAGCCCCAGCATTTT. Translating it yields CASSLAPLTGPNQPQHF.

The chain combines TRBV6-5 with TRBJ1-2; D not certain. Germline lookup yields CDR1 MNHEY and CDR2 SVGAGI. The CDR3 is 14 amino acids. Trimming took 6 bases from V and 0 from J, leaving 11 bases between them. The CDR3 DNA follows: TGTGCCAGCAGGCCCGACGGTACTAACTATGGCTACACCTTC. Its translation is CASRPDGTNYGYTF.

The chain uses TRBV7-2 and TRBJ1-1, with TRBD1 identical over 11 bases. CDR1 and CDR2 from the germline V gene are SGHTA and FQGNSA. The CDR3 extends over 14 amino acids. V dropped 4 bases and J dropped 6; count of bases not matched to a gene: 4. This CDR3 reads CASSSGQGASEAFF. The DNA of the CDR3 is TGTGCCAGCAGCTCTGGACAGGGGGCGTCTGAAGCTTTCTTT.

This clone was seen only a few times. The chain carries TRBV28 and TRBJ2-7; D unresolved. The germline gives CDR1 MDHEN, CDR2 SYDVKM. There are 11 residues in the CDR3. V was trimmed by 8 bases and J by 4 bases, leaving 9 bases between them. The CDR3 sequence is CASVDAYEQYF. The CDR3 nucleotides are TGTGCCAGCGTGGACGCGTACGAGCAGTACTTC.

The rearrangement uses TRBV10-3 and TRBJ2-2; D uncertain. The CDR3 is 15 amino acids. Germline CDR1 is ENHRY and CDR2 is SYGVKD. V was cut by 9 bases and J by 0 bases, with 14 bases left in between. The CDR3 protein is CAMSKGPTNTGELFF. The CDR3 region has the DNA TGTGCCATGTCGAAGGGCCCGACGAACACCGGGGAGCTGTTTTTT.

As to this clone: The sample carries other DNA sequences with the same CDR3. The chain is built from TRBV7-9 and TRBJ2-2; no clear D gene. Per germline, CDR1 SEHNR and CDR2 FQNEAQ (reference sequence). The CDR3 has 13 amino acids. V was clipped by 1 base and J by 4 bases, with 4 bases between them. CDR3 in amino acids: CASSLGGTGELFF. CDR3 nucleotides: TGTGCCAGCAGCTTAGGGGGCACCGGGGAGCTGTTTTTT.

The rearrangement uses TRBV11-3 and TRBJ2-1; D might be TRBD2 (5 bases). The germline CDR1 and CDR2 sequences are SGHNT and YENEEA. V lost 3 bases and J 9 bases, leaving 9 bases between the germline ends. The CDR3 spans 12 residues. The CDR3 loop is CASSFDAGEQFF. DNA for the CDR3: TGTGCCAGCAGCTTCGACGCGGGTGAGCAGTTCTTC.

The chain couples TRBV2 to TRBJ1-1; TRBD1 might be the D (5 bases). Between the trimmed V and J ends, which lost 6 bases and 2 bases, there was a span of 10 bases. Germline CDR1 SNHLY, CDR2 FYNNEI. This CDR3 is 13 amino acids long. The CDR3 sequence is CASRKTGNTEAFF. In DNA, the CDR3 is TGTGCCAGCAGAAAAACAGGCAACACTGAAGCTTTCTTT. Complete variable domain (other parts from reference TRBV2 and TRBJ1-1): EPEVTQTPSHQVTQMGQEVILRCVPISNHLYFYWYRQILGQKVEFLVSFYNNEISEKSEIFDDQFSVERPDGSNFTLKIRSTKLEDSAMYFCASRKTGNTEAFFGQGTRLTVV.

V usage is TRBV5-4 and J usage is TRBJ2-2, with TRBD2 matching 8 bases. With 5 bases clipped from V and 6 bases from J, the junction kept 9 bases outside the gene matches. The germline gives CDR1 SGHNT, CDR2 YYREEE (reference sequence). The CDR3 runs 15 residues. The CDR3 here is CASRMAGLVPGELFF. The CDR3 DNA follows: TGTGCCAGCAGAATGGCGGGACTAGTACCCGGGGAGCTGTTTTTT.

CDR3 loop: CASSLVHSPAGYEQYF. CDR3 bases: TGTGCCAGCAGCTTAGTTCACAGCCCTGCGGGCTACGAGCAGTACTTC. V usage is TRBV7-8 and J usage is TRBJ2-7; the D gene is possibly TRBD2 (5 bases). Trimming left V 1 base short and J 3 bases short, with 16 bases between. CDR1 is SGHVS and CDR2 is FQNEAQ in the germline V gene. The CDR3 sequence is 16 residues long.

This rearrangement joins TRBV5-4 to TRBJ2-2; D may be TRBD2 (6 bases). Deletions cut 5 bases from V and 2 bases from J, with 13 bases between. Germline loops: CDR1 SGHNT, CDR2 YYREEE (reference sequence). The CDR3 has 15 amino acids. CDR3 loop: CASSIGGKNTGELFF. The CDR3 DNA follows: TGTGCCAGCAGTATTGGCGGGAAAAACACCGGGGAGCTGTTTTTT. Using reference TRBV5-4 and TRBJ2-2 for the parts outside the CDR3, the full variable domain is ETGVTQSPTHLIKTRGQQVTLRCSSQSGHNTVSWYQQALGQGPQFIFQYYREEENGRGNFPPRFSGLQFPNYSSELNVNALELDDSALYLCASSIGGKNTGELFFGEGSRLTVL.

This chain links TRBV5-1 with TRBJ2-1, with 9 bases identical to TRBD2. Germline V lookup: CDR1 SGHRS, CDR2 YFSETQ. CDR3 length: 15 amino acids. J gave up 9 bases and V 5 bases, and 12 bases lay outside the gene matches. In DNA, the CDR3 is TGCGCCAGCAGAGTAGGGGTAGCGGGAGCGGGTGAGCAGTTCTTC. Translated: CASRVGVAGAGEQFF.

V is TRBV5-1 and J is TRBJ1-1, with TRBD1 as a possible D gene (5 bases). The CDR3 extends over 15 amino acids. Trimming removed 2 bases at V and 5 bases at J, with 16 bases between. Germline CDR1 and CDR2: SGHRS and YFSETQ. In nucleotides, the CDR3 is TGCGCCAGCAGCTTCTCCGGGACGGACCTAACTGAAGCTTTCTTT. Protein: CASSFSGTDLTEAFF.